This T cell receptor beta chain was identified in a study of blood T cell repertoires in COVID-19. Study background: Sources were T cells, B-cell-depleted T cells, or PBMCs; the material itself was cDNA or gDNA.

TCRdb's copy holds only in-frame clones and misses some; the assay was immunoSEQ multiplex PCR. This table has about 150,000 clones, roughly 84% appearing once. Trimming stripped 3 bases from V and 1 base from J, with 23 bases between. From germline, CDR1 is LNHNV and CDR2 YYDKDF (reference sequence). The CDR3 runs to 19 residues. This sequence originates from a man in his 70s with acute or convalescent COVID-19. This rearrangement joins TRBV15 to TRBJ2-3; the D gene is possibly TRBD1 (6 bases). Material for sequencing was peripheral blood. CDR3 sequence reads: CATSSPRDTEKGGTDTQYF. The CDR3 DNA reads TGTGCCACCAGCAGTCCCCGGGACACCGAAAAGGGCGGCACAGATACGCAGTATTTT.